Here is one T cell receptor (beta chain) with its context. Its antigen remains unidentified. This entry comes from a study of cytomegalovirus exposure and HLA in healthy donors. Study-level results: Associated with cytomegalovirus, according to the listing, were 150 to 200 TCR beta chains. An analysis that was carried out later associated some 17,000 TCR beta sequences with HLA alleles at 0.05 false discovery rate. The Asian-associated ancestry cluster reportedly had fewer N-insertions than the 666-donor mean in a later analysis.

PCR used 60 Vbeta primers and 13 Jbeta primers. Clones were sequenced by immunoSEQ multiplex PCR, and TCRdb holds only the in-frame ones, with some missing. The sample lists 110,000 or so clones; under 80% were seen once. From germline, CDR1 is SGHVS and CDR2 FQNEAQ. The length of the CDR3 is 16 residues. The V and J ends lost 2 bases and 0 bases, in that order; junction bases with no gene match: 4. Sample: PBMCs. This chain links TRBV7-8 with TRBJ1-3; 7 nucleotides agree with TRBD1. The sequence was obtained from a woman in her forties in good health and CMV-seropositive. CDR3 sequence reads: CASSLQGVVSGNTIYF. DNA for the CDR3: TGTGCCAGCAGCTTACAGGGGGTTGTCTCTGGAAACACCATATATTTT.